The source of this T cell receptor beta chain is a study of T cells in localized non-small cell lung cancer. CDR3 length: 14 residues. Losses at the gene ends were 6 bases for V and 2 bases for J; bases not matched to a gene: 6. Germline V gene data show CDR1 as MNHNY and CDR2 as SVGAGI (reference sequence). Sequenced by immunoSEQ multiplex PCR; TCRdb stores in-frame clones only, minus some. Of tens of thousands of clones listed, 89% are singletons. J is TRBJ2-5 and V is TRBV6-6, with 7 bases identical to TRBD1. The input for sequencing was peripheral blood, taken before any cancer treatment. This TCR derives from a woman between 35 and 75 years old with stage I lung adenocarcinoma. The CDR3 loop is CASRRQGSQETQYF. Here the CDR3 DNA reads TGTGCCAGCAGAAGACAGGGATCTCAAGAGACCCAGTACTTC.